This passage covers 9 T cell receptor beta chains from one sample sequenced in a study of control samples from healthy donors and cancer patients. Sequenced by immunoSEQ multiplex PCR; TCRdb stores in-frame clones only, minus some. The data contain about 130,000 clones, roughly 92% of them seen just once; the ten biggest clones take up around 5.1%. Material for sequencing was blood. These receptors were collected from a man between 18 and 29 years old in good health.

The chain uses TRBV7-2 and TRBJ1-1, with 8 bases lining up with TRBD1. With 5 bases clipped from V and 1 base from J, the junction kept 6 bases outside the gene matches. CDR1 and CDR2 (germline): SGHTA, FQGNSA. The CDR3 extends over 15 amino acids. CDR3 sequence (DNA): TGTGCCAGCAGCATAACCGGGACAGGGAACACTGAAGCTTTCTTT. It translates to CASSITGTGNTEAFF.

The table lists this clone with a count of one. The chain employs TRBV6-6 and TRBJ1-2; the match to TRBD1 covers 9 bases. V was clipped by 6 bases and J by 8 bases; unmatched bases: 10. Germline-derived CDR1 and CDR2 are MNHNY and SVGAGI (reference sequence). This CDR3 comprises 14 residues. CDR3 in DNA: TGTGCCAGCAGCTGGACAGGGGATGTTAGGGGCTACACCTTC. This sequence encodes CASSWTGDVRGYTF.

The chain employs TRBV7-9 and TRBJ2-2; 7 nucleotides agree with TRBD2. Germline CDR1 reads SEHNR; CDR2 reads FQNEAQ (reference sequence). This CDR3 has 15 residues. V shed 4 bases, J shed 0 bases, and the junction held 2 bases outside the gene matches. The CDR3 reads CASSSSGANTGELFF. Here the CDR3 DNA reads TGTGCCAGCAGCTCCAGCGGGGCGAACACCGGGGAGCTGTTTTTT.

This clone was picked up one time. The chain is built from TRBV6-6 and TRBJ1-2; no clear D. The germline V gene has CDR1 MNHNY and CDR2 SVGAGI (reference sequence). The CDR3 runs to 15 residues. V shed 0 bases and J shed 3 bases, with 11 bases lying between them. The CDR3 nucleotides read TGTGCCAGCAGTTACTCGAAAAAGTCTTACTATGGCTACACCTTC. Translated, it gives CASSYSKKSYYGYTF.

This clone was seen more than once but under ten times. The chain employs TRBV9 and TRBJ2-3, with D possibly matching TRBD2 (5 bases). Trimming removed 1 base from V and 8 bases from J, with 8 bases in between. Germline V gives CDR1 SGDLS, CDR2 YYNGEE. CDR3 length equals 12 residues. Here the CDR3 reads CASSVIGGTQYF. The CDR3 nucleotides read TGTGCCAGCAGCGTAATAGGAGGTACGCAGTATTTT. The whole variable domain, filled in from reference TRBV9 and TRBJ2-3, reads DSGVTQTPKHLITATGQRVTLRCSPRSGDLSVYWYQQSLDQGLQFLIQYYNGEERAKGNILERFSAQQFPDLHSELNLSSLELGDSALYFCASSVIGGTQYFGPGTRLTVL.

The chain carries TRBV5-1 and TRBJ1-1; 8 nucleotides align to TRBD1. CDR1 is SGHRS, CDR2 YFSETQ, per germline. The V and J ends lost 1 base and 6 bases, in that order; junction bases with no gene match: 8. This CDR3 spans 15 amino acids. DNA of the CDR3: TGCGCCAGCAGCTTGACTACAGGGGGAGAATCTGAAGCTTTCTTT. This sequence encodes CASSLTTGGESEAFF.

The chain couples TRBV29-1 to TRBJ1-1; D may be TRBD1 (5 bases). Between the trimmed V and J ends, which lost 6 bases and 5 bases, there was a span of 16 bases. The CDR3 is 13 amino acids. Germline CDR1 and CDR2: SQVTM and ANQGSEA. The CDR3 coding sequence is TGCAGCGTGGCCCAGGAAGGGGTGACTGAAGCTTTCTTT. It specifies CSVAQEGVTEAFF.

The chain recombines TRBV7-6 with TRBJ2-3, with D uncertain. The CDR3 is 15 residues long. The V and J ends lost 1 base and 8 bases respectively, with 16 bases between them. Germline V CDR1 and CDR2: SGHVS, FNYEAQ. CDR3 loop: CASSLGSSPFATQYF. The DNA for the CDR3 is TGTGCCAGCAGCTTAGGATCCTCTCCGTTCGCTACGCAGTATTTT. Filled out from reference TRBV7-6 and TRBJ2-3, the complete variable domain reads GAGVSQSPRYKVTKRGQDVALRCDPISGHVSLYWYRQALGQGPEFLTYFNYEAQQDKSGLPNDRFSAERPEGSISTLTIQRTEQRDSAMYRCASSLGSSPFATQYFGPGTRLTVL.

This rearrangement joins TRBV19 to TRBJ2-7; D is uncertain. Germline CDR1 LNHDA, CDR2 SQIVND (reference sequence). This CDR3 is 10 amino acids long. Deletions cut 5 bases from V and 4 bases from J, with 3 bases between. The CDR3 bases are TGTGCCAGTAGTGATTACGAGCAGTACTTC. Encoded protein: CASSDYEQYF. The full variable domain, its missing parts supplied by reference TRBV19 and TRBJ2-7, is DGGITQSPKYLFRKEGQNVTLSCEQNLNHDAMYWYRQDPGQGLRLIYYSQIVNDFQKGDIAEGYSVSREKKESFPLTVTSAQKNPTAFYLCASSDYEQYFGPGTRLTVT.